This T cell receptor beta chain was documented in a study of identical twins. Whole-study findings and limits: Out-of-frame sharing of TCR alpha in monozygotic twins was underestimated by models.

TCRdb reprocessed the 5' RACE reads with MiXCR, giving one entry per CDR3 protein. The repertoire consists of around 340,000 distinct CDR3 sequences, with roughly 9% occurring once and the leading ten covering approximately 8.9%. Remarks on this clonotype: The antigen remains unidentified.

The CDR3 covers 13 residues. The germline gives CDR1 WSHSY, CDR2 SAAADI. V gave up 6 bases and J gave up 3 bases, with 11 bases separating them. The sequenced sample consisted of naive T cells sorted from blood. This receptor was identified in a woman between 50 and 59 years old in good health. The rearrangement uses TRBV10-2 and TRBJ1-1; no clear D. The CDR3 DNA is TGCGCCAGCAGCCATAACGGGGACACTGAAGCTTTCTTT. Amino acid sequence: CASSHNGDTEAFF.